This T cell receptor (beta chain) emerged from a study of T cell repertoires in cytomegalovirus infection. The CDR3 length is 16 residues. The germline gives CDR1 SGHTA, CDR2 FQGNSA. After removal of 5 bases from V and 1 base from J, the junction contained 7 bases not matched to a gene. Comments on this clonotype: Its antigen remains unidentified.

Study outcomes and limitations: There were carriers of CMV plus the relevant HLA, and cumulative public TCR beta family frequency identified them.

Using its own MiXCR run on the reads, TCRdb lists one record per CDR3 protein. The sample lists about 530,000 distinct CDR3 sequences; about a quarter were seen once. The chain has TRBV7-2 and TRBJ2-2, with TRBD1 matching over 7 bases. This TCR came from a human donor in good health (CMV status not recorded). Some clones in this sample may be carry-over from other donors' samples. What was sequenced was PBMCs. CDR3 bases: TGTGCCAGCAGCCCGTGGACAGGAAAGAACACCGGGGAGCTGTTTTTT. It specifies CASSPWTGKNTGELFF.